Included here is one TCR beta chain sequence, with context. Its target is unknown. The assay was immunoSEQ multiplex PCR, and TCRdb's table has in-frame clones only and misses some. This table holds hundreds of thousands of clones, approximately 90% found once. CDR1 MNHEY and CDR2 SMNVEV come from the germline V gene (reference sequence). CDR3 length: 14 residues. Trimming at V came to 5 bases and at J to 3 bases, leaving 6 bases not matched to a gene. This entry is derived from a study of cytomegalovirus exposure and HLA in healthy donors. The validation cohort, a group of more than 95 subjects, included the donors and was separate from the roughly 670-subject first cohort. Study-level points and caveats: Cytomegalovirus association was listed for approximately 160 TCR beta chains.

What was sequenced was PBMCs. This clonotype originated in a woman younger than 35 in good health and CMV-seronegative. The rearrangement joins TRBV27 to TRBJ1-1; 7 nucleotides agree with TRBD1. This CDR3 reads CASSPRGQHTEAFF. The CDR3 coding sequence is TGTGCCAGCAGTCCGAGGGGGCAGCACACTGAAGCTTTCTTT.